This T cell receptor (beta chain) is from a study (dated by TCRdb to 2015 to 2018). Regarding the research as a whole: Sequence and structural analyses were applied in the study to characterize human CD8+ TCR repertoires that recognize immunodominant viral antigens. Broad study findings and their caveats: CD8+ TCR repertoires specific to different immunodominant viral antigens were reported to be distinct from each other and highly diverse.

Sequenced using an Illumina HiSeq 2500. TCRdb trimmed public reads at Q25 via fastp, called clones via MiXCR and kept in-frame beta chains. Each entry merges the rows of one CDR3 protein and shows their most common DNA and genes. The sample table records 1,500 or so distinct CDR3 sequences; 15% to 25% of these occur just once. The ten largest clones represent roughly 16% of the sample. Of note for this clonotype: Its antigen has not been determined. No base quality values were provided; no much bigger clone lies one nucleotide off.

V has 6 bases trimmed and J has 3 bases trimmed; junction bases matching no gene number 3. CDR3 length: 13 amino acids, cysteine to phenylalanine. Of all the DNA, just the CDR3 is kept, 39 bases in frame from base 1. The germline V gene encodes CDR1 SQVTM and CDR2 ANQGSEA. The material sequenced was CD8+ T cells (not recorded whether cultured). The receptor was derived from a female donor. Recombination connected TRBV29-1 to TRBJ2-2, with TRBD1 matching 8 junction bases. The DNA is TGCAGCGTGGACAGGGAAGACACCGGGGAGCTGTTTTTT. Its product reads: CSVDREDTGELFF.